These 29 T cell receptor beta chains were sequenced from one sample in a study of cytomegalovirus exposure and HLA in healthy donors. The PCR ran on 60 Vbeta and 13 Jbeta primers. The data were produced by immunoSEQ multiplex PCR, yet TCRdb's version contains in-frame clones alone and is incomplete. The sample holds approximately 44,000 clones, over 75% seen once. The sequenced sample was PBMCs. All receptors come from a man in his fifties in good health and CMV-seronegative.

The chain recombines TRBV5-6 with TRBJ2-6; D unresolved. The CDR3 is 15 amino acids. With 0 bases removed from V and 0 bases from J, the gap between germline ends came to 4 bases. Germline V gene sequence: CDR1 SGHDT, CDR2 YYEEEE. CDR3 residues: CASSLAFSGANVLTF. CDR3 DNA sequence: TGTGCCAGCAGCTTGGCGTTCTCTGGGGCCAACGTCCTGACTTTC.

The chain couples TRBV7-9 to TRBJ1-3; D is ambiguous. Germline-derived CDR1 and CDR2 are SEHNR and FQNEAQ (reference sequence). The ends were cut back, 5 bases at V and 4 bases at J, with 9 bases in the middle. This CDR3 comprises 13 residues. The CDR3 is CASSNFRGNTIYF. CDR3 nucleotide sequence: TGTGCCAGCAGCAACTTCAGGGGAAACACCATATATTTT.

The CDR3 DNA is TGCGCCAGCAGCTTAACAACAGGGGCCTACGAGCAGTACTTC. It yields the protein CASSLTTGAYEQYF. The V and J genes are TRBV5-1 and TRBJ2-7; 7 positions match TRBD1. The V gene end was trimmed by 2 bases and the J gene end by 2 bases; junction bases not matched to a gene: 4. This CDR3 is built from 14 residues. Germline values: CDR1 SGHRS, CDR2 YFSETQ.

This clone appeared a few times. The chain is built from TRBV7-9 and TRBJ1-1, with D possibly TRBD1 on 5 matching bases. CDR3 length: 14 residues. Germline assignment: CDR1 SEHNR and CDR2 FQNEAQ (reference sequence). With 7 bases removed from V and 1 base from J, the gap between germline ends came to 13 bases. CDR3 amino acids: CASTSQATNTEAFF. The DNA of the CDR3 is TGTGCCAGCACTTCACAGGCTACGAACACTGAAGCTTTCTTT.

The genes are TRBV7-8 and TRBJ2-4, with TRBD1 identical over 8 bases. Germline V gene sequence: CDR1 SGHVS, CDR2 FQNEAQ. After removal of 5 bases from V and 1 base from J, the junction contained 7 bases not matched to a gene. The CDR3 totals 16 residues. Here the CDR3 reads CASSGPGTGAKNIQYF. The DNA for the CDR3 is TGTGCCAGCAGCGGCCCCGGGACAGGTGCCAAAAACATTCAGTACTTC.

V gene TRBV6-4 combines with J gene TRBJ1-5, with D unclear. The CDR3 covers 14 residues. Trimming took off 4 bases at V and 4 bases at J, with 11 bases between the two ends. Germline V CDR1 and CDR2: MRHNA, SNTAGT. As DNA, the CDR3 is TGTGCCAGCAGTGCCTCCCCGGGGAATCAGCCCCAGCATTTT. Amino acids: CASSASPGNQPQHF.

This clone was seen a handful of times. V usage is TRBV5-5 and J usage is TRBJ1-2; 8 bases are shared with TRBD1. V trimming: 5 bases; J trimming: 7 bases; junction bases outside the gene matches: 7. The CDR3 runs 13 residues. The germline V gene has CDR1 SGHKS and CDR2 YYEKEE (reference sequence). The CDR3 bases are TGTGCCAGCAGGCCTACAGGGGGTAGTGGCTACACCTTC. This translates into CASRPTGGSGYTF. Full variable domain (remainder filled in from reference TRBV5-5 and TRBJ1-2): DAGVTQSPTHLIKTRGQQVTLRCSPISGHKSVSWYQQVLGQGPQFIFQYYEKEERGRGNFPDRFSARQFPNYSSELNVNALLLGDSALYLCASRPTGGSGYTFGSGTRLTVV.

The V call is TRBV4-3, the J call TRBJ2-7; TRBD1 might be the D (6 bases). Trimming took off 0 bases at V and 12 bases at J, with 15 bases between the two ends. The germline gives CDR1 LGHNA, CDR2 YSLEER. There are 13 residues in the CDR3. The CDR3 reads CASSQDKGDNPYF. CDR3 DNA sequence: TGCGCCAGCAGCCAAGATAAGGGGGACAACCCGTACTTC.

The table lists this clone with a few counts. The gene calls are TRBV28 and TRBJ2-2; 13 bases line up with TRBD2. Germline-derived CDR1 and CDR2 are MDHEN and SYDVKM. The CDR3 has 17 amino acids. V lost 0 bases to trimming and J lost 6 bases; unmatched junction nucleotides: 4. The CDR3 DNA is TGTGCCAGCAGTTTATGGGAACTAGCGGGGGGGCCCGGGGAGCTGTTTTTT. Protein sequence: CASSLWELAGGPGELFF.

The rearrangement uses TRBV2 and TRBJ2-7, with D maybe TRBD1 (5 bases). The germline V gene encodes CDR1 SNHLY and CDR2 FYNNEI. Between the trimmed V and J ends, which lost 6 bases and 12 bases, there was a span of 21 bases. The CDR3 has 13 amino acids. As DNA, the CDR3 is TGTGCCAGCAGCTACCTATTTTCGCAGGGATGGTACTTC. This translates into CASSYLFSQGWYF.

The chain uses TRBV5-1 and TRBJ2-7; 8 bases match TRBD1. The V gene end was trimmed by 2 bases and the J gene end by 6 bases; junction bases not matched to a gene: 4. Per germline, CDR1 SGHRS and CDR2 YFSETQ. The CDR3 loop spans 13 amino acids. Written as DNA, the CDR3 is TGCGCCAGCAGCTTTACAGGGGGAAGCGAGCAGTACTTC. Translating it yields CASSFTGGSEQYF.

The V and J genes are TRBV7-9 and TRBJ2-3; tentative D call: TRBD1 (8 bases). V was shortened by 1 base and J by 4 bases, with 15 bases between the two germline ends. This CDR3 spans 16 amino acids. Germline lookup yields CDR1 SEHNR and CDR2 FQNEAQ (reference sequence). The CDR3 sequence: CASSLDGQGGADTQYF. In DNA form, the CDR3 reads TGTGCCAGCAGCTTAGACGGACAGGGAGGGGCAGATACGCAGTATTTT.

The chain links TRBV5-8 to TRBJ2-7, with 7 nucleotides matching TRBD1. Germline-derived CDR1 and CDR2 are SGHTS and YDEGEE. The CDR3 totals 16 residues. With V trimmed by 0 bases and J by 4 bases, 10 bases remained unmatched. Here the CDR3 reads CASSLGSSQGVYEQYF. The CDR3 nucleotides are TGTGCCAGCAGCTTGGGATCGTCCCAGGGGGTATACGAGCAGTACTTC. Together with reference TRBV5-8 and TRBJ2-7, the CDR3 gives the full variable domain: EAGVTQSPTHLIKTRGQQATLRCSPISGHTSVYWYQQALGLGLQFLLWYDEGEERNRGNFPPRFSGRQFPNYSSELNVNALELEDSALYLCASSLGSSQGVYEQYFGPGTRLTVT.

This sequence joins TRBV2 and TRBJ1-1; TRBD1 is a possible D gene (6 bases). This CDR3 contains 13 residues. Germline V gene sequence: CDR1 SNHLY, CDR2 FYNNEI. Deletions cut 3 bases from V and 11 bases from J, with 16 bases between. CDR3 DNA sequence: TGTGCCAGCAGTGAGGTGGCAGGGGCGAACGCTTTCTTT. Residues: CASSEVAGANAFF.

This clone has just one count. This rearrangement joins TRBV2 to TRBJ2-3; TRBD1 agrees at 7 bases. The CDR3 has 15 residues. Germline values: CDR1 SNHLY, CDR2 FYNNEI. The ends lost 6 bases at V and 3 bases at J; junction bases unmatched: 9. The CDR3 is CASRDLGQLTDTQYF. Here the CDR3 DNA reads TGTGCCAGCAGGGACCTGGGACAGCTTACAGATACGCAGTATTTT.

This clone was counted once. V and J are TRBV5-6 and TRBJ2-3; TRBD2 is a possible D gene (6 bases). The length of the CDR3 is 16 residues. Trimming cost V 0 bases and J 1 base, with 12 bases left between them. The germline gives CDR1 SGHDT, CDR2 YYEEEE. CDR3 region: CASSLVGGIGTDTQYF. In DNA, the CDR3 is TGTGCCAGCAGCTTGGTGGGGGGAATCGGCACAGATACGCAGTATTTT.

This rearrangement joins TRBV19 to TRBJ1-5; tentatively, D is TRBD1 (5 bases). Germline V gene data show CDR1 as LNHDA and CDR2 as SQIVND (reference sequence). This CDR3 has 13 amino acids. V shed 5 bases and J shed 5 bases, with 10 bases lying between them. The CDR3, as DNA: TGTGCCAGTAGTGCCGACAGTCATCAGCCCCAGCATTTT. Amino acid sequence: CASSADSHQPQHF.

The rearrangement joins TRBV11-2 to TRBJ1-2; the D gene is possibly TRBD1 (6 bases). With 6 bases removed from V and 1 base from J, the gap between germline ends came to 18 bases. Germline V gene data show CDR1 as SGHAT and CDR2 as FQNNGV. The CDR3 is made up of 16 amino acids. DNA for the CDR3: TGTGCCAGCAGTAATGGGGGGGCGAAGGTTAACTATGGCTACACCTTC. Its translation is CASSNGGAKVNYGYTF.

The chain recombines TRBV12-5 with TRBJ2-1, with a possible D match to TRBD1 (6 bases). Deletions cut 5 bases from V and 8 bases from J, with 16 bases between. Germline-derived CDR1 and CDR2 are LGHNT and FRNRAP. There are 14 residues in the CDR3. The CDR3 DNA sequence: TGTGCTAGTGGTCAGACAGGCAGGGCCCATGAGCAGTTCTTC. It encodes CASGQTGRAHEQFF.

V is TRBV18 and J is TRBJ1-5; tentative D call: TRBD1 (6 bases). The CDR3 totals 16 residues. The V end lost 3 bases, the J end lost 0 bases, and 12 bases lay between the germline ends. Germline CDR1 reads KGHSH; CDR2 reads LQKENI. The CDR3: CASSPQTGYSNQPQHF. CDR3 in DNA: TGTGCCAGCTCACCTCAGACAGGATATAGCAATCAGCCCCAGCATTTT.

This chain connects TRBV14 to TRBJ1-3; D call uncertain. V shed 3 bases and J shed 7 bases, with 16 bases lying between them. The CDR3 runs to 15 residues. Per the germline V gene, CDR1 is SGHDN and CDR2 is FVKESK. The CDR3 reads CASSQHLMSGNTIYF. In DNA form, the CDR3 reads TGTGCCAGCAGCCAGCACCTTATGTCCGGGAACACCATATATTTT. Full variable domain (rest looked up from reference TRBV14 and TRBJ1-3): EAGVTQFPSHSVIEKGQTVTLRCDPISGHDNLYWYRRVMGKEIKFLLHFVKESKQDESGMPNNRFLAERTGGTYSTLKVQPAELEDSGVYFCASSQHLMSGNTIYFGEGSWLTVV.

The CDR3 loop reads CASSPSGRLDTQYF. The CDR3 nucleotides read TGTGCCAGCAGCCCTAGCGGGAGGCTCGATACGCAGTATTTT. The V call is TRBV9, the J call TRBJ2-3, with 11 nucleotides matching TRBD2. Germline V CDR1 and CDR2: SGDLS, YYNGEE. The CDR3 loop spans 14 amino acids. V gave up 4 bases and J gave up 6 bases; unmatched junction bases: 4.

The V call is TRBV5-1, the J call TRBJ2-7; 7 positions match TRBD2. J was trimmed by 5 bases and V by 0 bases; bases with no gene match: 11. This CDR3 region has 16 residues. Germline V gives CDR1 SGHRS, CDR2 YFSETQ. As DNA, the CDR3 is TGCGCCAGCAGCTTGGGTTGGACTAGTTTAGCCCACGAGCAGTACTTC. This sequence encodes CASSLGWTSLAHEQYF.

The gene calls are TRBV5-6 and TRBJ1-2; D not resolved. From germline, CDR1 is SGHDT and CDR2 YYEEEE. This CDR3 comprises 15 residues. With 2 bases removed from V and 7 bases from J, the gap between germline ends came to 18 bases. In nucleotides, the CDR3 is TGTGCCAGCAGCTTAGCCCCGGCAGGCCCCGGTGGCTACACCTTC. It translates to CASSLAPAGPGGYTF.

This chain connects TRBV7-2 to TRBJ1-1; D gene uncertain. The V gene's germline CDR1 is SGHTA and CDR2 FQGNSA. This CDR3 comprises 13 residues. Trimming removed 5 bases at V and 0 bases at J, with 7 bases between. This CDR3 is CASSGQLNTEAFF. In nucleotides, the CDR3 is TGTGCCAGCAGCGGGCAGCTGAACACTGAAGCTTTCTTT.

The chain carries TRBV11-2 and TRBJ1-1, with D perhaps matching TRBD1 (6 bases). The CDR3 sequence is 15 residues long. V was trimmed by 3 bases and J by 6 bases, leaving 17 bases between them. CDR1 and CDR2 (germline): SGHAT, FQNNGV. DNA for the CDR3: TGTGCCAGCAGCTTGCGGGGAGGGGGTGGCGCTGAAGCTTTCTTT. Its protein product is CASSLRGGGGAEAFF.

The genes are TRBV18 and TRBJ2-1; D perhaps matches TRBD2 (6 bases). The CDR3 spans 15 residues. V shed 5 bases and J shed 2 bases, with 13 bases lying between them. CDR1 is KGHSH, CDR2 LQKENI, per germline. The CDR3 loop is CASSGPSAPYNEQFF. In DNA, the CDR3 is TGTGCCAGCTCAGGCCCTAGCGCTCCCTACAATGAGCAGTTCTTC. Drawing the rest from reference TRBV18 and TRBJ2-1, the complete variable domain is NAGVMQNPRHLVRRRGQEARLRCSPMKGHSHVYWYRQLPEEGLKFMVYLQKENIIDESGMPKERFSAEFPKEGPSILRIQQVVRGDSAAYFCASSGPSAPYNEQFFGPGTRLTVL.

The chain links TRBV5-5 to TRBJ1-2; 9 bases agree with TRBD1. Germline V gene data show CDR1 as SGHKS and CDR2 as YYEKEE (reference sequence). The J segment lost 4 bases and the V segment lost 0 bases, leaving 4 bases of the junction unmatched. The CDR3 contains 15 residues. In DNA form, the CDR3 reads TGTGCCAGCAGCTTGGGACAGGGGGTAGGCTATGGCTACACCTTC. Translating it yields CASSLGQGVGYGYTF.

For the CDR3, the DNA is TGTGCCAGCAGTGGGGGGGCCTCGTACCAAGAGACCCAGTACTTC. Translating it yields CASSGGASYQETQYF. This chain connects TRBV7-2 to TRBJ2-5, with D possibly TRBD2 on 7 matching bases. Deletions cut 6 bases from V and 0 bases from J, with 14 bases between. CDR1 and CDR2 (germline): SGHTA, FQGNSA. CDR3 length: 15 residues.